This TCR beta chain stems from a study of OX40 agonist ivuxolimab in advanced cancers. Study-level background: Patients received intravenous ivuxolimab every 2 weeks at 0.01 to 10 mg/kg. A male proportion of about 86% was recorded, with mean age approximately 56 years and range about 23 to 90. Findings of the study overall: Expanded clones were, on average, more numerous in CD8+ T cells than in CD4+. The study observed clonal expansion of CD4+ and CD8+ blood T cells by week 6 at 0.1 to 3.0 mg/kg.

This CDR3 is 12 amino acids long. Germline values: CDR1 ENHRY, CDR2 SYGVKD. With 8 bases removed from V and 5 bases from J, the gap between germline ends came to 10 bases. Some clones are missing from TCRdb's copy, which holds only in-frame ones; the method was immunoSEQ multiplex PCR. In the table there are about 50,000 clones, over 60% of which are singletons. Concerning this clone: Its antigen is undetermined.

The material was CD4+ or CD8+ T cells sorted from blood, obtained in a trial of the OX40 agonist ivuxolimab. The clonotype was recovered from an adult with an advanced solid tumor such as melanoma, head and neck, liver or kidney cancer. The V gene is TRBV10-3, the J gene TRBJ1-5, with no clear D. CDR3 in DNA: TGTGCCATCGGAGGAACGGATCAGCCCCAGCATTTT. Its translation: CAIGGTDQPQHF.